Below are 11 T cell receptor beta chains sequenced from a single sample in a study of shared clonotypes between healthy human individuals. Some clones are missing from TCRdb's copy, which holds only in-frame ones; the method was immunoSEQ multiplex PCR. This table has some 2,500,000 clones, over 85% appearing once. Sequenced: naive CD4+ T cells from PBMCs. The subset is: CD45RA+ positively selected. The source is a man in his late teens or twenties in good health. Some clones in this sample may be carry-over from other donors' samples.

This chain joins TRBV18 and TRBJ1-1, with a possible D match to TRBD1 (5 bases). V was pared by 3 bases and J by 1 base, with 15 bases between. CDR1 and CDR2 from the germline V gene are KGHSH and LQKENI. CDR3 size: 16 residues. CDR3 amino acids: CASSPTPSQENTEAFF. CDR3 nucleotide sequence: TGTGCCAGCTCACCGACCCCATCACAGGAGAACACTGAAGCTTTCTTT.

This clone was recorded once. This chain links TRBV15 with TRBJ2-3; TRBD1 aligns across 9 bases. V lost 3 bases and J lost 3; bases outside the gene matches: 13. This CDR3 region has 18 residues. The germline V gene has CDR1 LNHNV and CDR2 YYDKDF (reference sequence). The CDR3 DNA sequence: TGTGCCACCAGCAGGGGAATACCGGGACAGGGTGCAACAGATACGCAGTATTTT. It codes for CATSRGIPGQGATDTQYF.

V is TRBV6-6 and J is TRBJ1-1; a weak D match, TRBD1 (6 bases). The CDR3 runs to 15 residues. V lost 6 bases and J 0 bases, leaving 14 bases between the germline ends. CDR1 is MNHNY and CDR2 is SVGAGI in the germline V gene (reference sequence). CDR3 loop: CASSPTGAVNTEAFF. In DNA form, the CDR3 reads TGTGCCAGCAGCCCCACGGGGGCGGTGAACACTGAAGCTTTCTTT.

This chain uses TRBV9 with TRBJ2-3; 12 bases fit TRBD2. Germline assignment: CDR1 SGDLS and CDR2 YYNGEE. The length of the CDR3 is 16 residues. The V and J ends lost 4 bases and 5 bases, in that order; junction bases with no gene match: 8. CDR3 DNA sequence: TGTGCCAGCAGCAAAAGACTAGCGGGAGTTGAAGATACGCAGTATTTT. The encoded protein is CASSKRLAGVEDTQYF.

The V call is TRBV2, the J call TRBJ2-7; 7 bases are shared with TRBD2. CDR1 is SNHLY and CDR2 is FYNNEI in the germline V gene. The CDR3 length is 15 residues. Losses at the gene ends were 6 bases for V and 0 bases for J; bases not matched to a gene: 8. This CDR3 reads CASRSSGASSYEQYF. The CDR3 coding sequence is TGTGCCAGCAGGTCAAGCGGGGCGAGCTCCTACGAGCAGTACTTC.

The genes are TRBV5-6 and TRBJ2-6, with unresolved D. Trimming stripped 0 bases from V and 0 bases from J, with 7 bases between. Germline assignment: CDR1 SGHDT and CDR2 YYEEEE. The CDR3 length is 16 residues. The CDR3 sequence is CASSLDLLSGANVLTF. The DNA for the CDR3 is TGTGCCAGCAGCTTGGACCTGCTCTCTGGGGCCAACGTCCTGACTTTC.

The gene calls are TRBV30 and TRBJ2-5; 12 bases align to TRBD1. The CDR3 length is 17 residues. V lost 4 bases, J lost 5 bases, and 14 bases stayed unmatched. Looked up from germline, CDR1 is GTSNPN and CDR2 is SVGIG (reference sequence). This CDR3 reads CAWNRLPGQGARETQYF. In DNA, the CDR3 is TGTGCCTGGAATCGACTACCGGGACAGGGGGCTCGGGAGACCCAGTACTTC. Filled out from reference TRBV30 and TRBJ2-5, the complete variable domain reads SQTIHQWPATLVQPVGSPLSLECTVEGTSNPNLYWYRQAAGRGLQLLFYSVGIGQISSEVPQNLSASRPQDRQFILSSKKLLLSDSGFYLCAWNRLPGQGARETQYFGPGTRLLVL.

This clone appeared a few times. This rearrangement joins TRBV19 to TRBJ1-5; 7 nucleotides align to TRBD1. V lost 5 bases to trimming and J lost 4 bases; unmatched junction nucleotides: 8. CDR1 is LNHDA, CDR2 SQIVND, per germline (reference sequence). The CDR3 totals 15 residues. The CDR3 region is CASSPSGQPNQPQHF. The CDR3 coding sequence is TGTGCCAGTAGTCCCTCGGGACAGCCTAATCAGCCCCAGCATTTT.

As to this clone: The same CDR3 can be traced to other DNA sequences in this sample. This rearrangement joins TRBV18 to TRBJ1-2; D may be TRBD1 (5 bases). V dropped 6 bases and J dropped 3 bases, with 11 bases sitting between them. CDR1 is KGHSH, CDR2 LQKENI, per germline. This CDR3 has 13 amino acids. CDR3 in amino acids: CASSPGTDYGYTF. The DNA for the CDR3 is TGTGCCAGCTCTCCCGGGACTGACTATGGCTACACCTTC.

This chain connects TRBV30 to TRBJ2-2; 7 bases align to TRBD2. This CDR3 comprises 13 residues. Trimming at V came to 3 bases and at J to 6 bases, leaving 4 bases not matched to a gene. CDR1 is GTSNPN, CDR2 SVGIG, per germline (reference sequence). CDR3 nucleotide sequence: TGTGCCTGGAGGACCGCGGGAGCCGGGGAGCTGTTTTTT. Protein: CAWRTAGAGELFF.

This rearrangement joins TRBV30 to TRBJ1-1, with TRBD1 identical over 7 bases. Germline CDR1 reads GTSNPN; CDR2 reads SVGIG (reference sequence). Germline trimming cut 2 bases from V and 4 bases from J; bases unmatched to any gene: 10. The length of the CDR3 is 15 residues. The CDR3 nucleotides read TGTGCCTGGAGTAAACTCGACAGGGCCAGCACTGAAGCTTTCTTT. This translates into CAWSKLDRASTEAFF.